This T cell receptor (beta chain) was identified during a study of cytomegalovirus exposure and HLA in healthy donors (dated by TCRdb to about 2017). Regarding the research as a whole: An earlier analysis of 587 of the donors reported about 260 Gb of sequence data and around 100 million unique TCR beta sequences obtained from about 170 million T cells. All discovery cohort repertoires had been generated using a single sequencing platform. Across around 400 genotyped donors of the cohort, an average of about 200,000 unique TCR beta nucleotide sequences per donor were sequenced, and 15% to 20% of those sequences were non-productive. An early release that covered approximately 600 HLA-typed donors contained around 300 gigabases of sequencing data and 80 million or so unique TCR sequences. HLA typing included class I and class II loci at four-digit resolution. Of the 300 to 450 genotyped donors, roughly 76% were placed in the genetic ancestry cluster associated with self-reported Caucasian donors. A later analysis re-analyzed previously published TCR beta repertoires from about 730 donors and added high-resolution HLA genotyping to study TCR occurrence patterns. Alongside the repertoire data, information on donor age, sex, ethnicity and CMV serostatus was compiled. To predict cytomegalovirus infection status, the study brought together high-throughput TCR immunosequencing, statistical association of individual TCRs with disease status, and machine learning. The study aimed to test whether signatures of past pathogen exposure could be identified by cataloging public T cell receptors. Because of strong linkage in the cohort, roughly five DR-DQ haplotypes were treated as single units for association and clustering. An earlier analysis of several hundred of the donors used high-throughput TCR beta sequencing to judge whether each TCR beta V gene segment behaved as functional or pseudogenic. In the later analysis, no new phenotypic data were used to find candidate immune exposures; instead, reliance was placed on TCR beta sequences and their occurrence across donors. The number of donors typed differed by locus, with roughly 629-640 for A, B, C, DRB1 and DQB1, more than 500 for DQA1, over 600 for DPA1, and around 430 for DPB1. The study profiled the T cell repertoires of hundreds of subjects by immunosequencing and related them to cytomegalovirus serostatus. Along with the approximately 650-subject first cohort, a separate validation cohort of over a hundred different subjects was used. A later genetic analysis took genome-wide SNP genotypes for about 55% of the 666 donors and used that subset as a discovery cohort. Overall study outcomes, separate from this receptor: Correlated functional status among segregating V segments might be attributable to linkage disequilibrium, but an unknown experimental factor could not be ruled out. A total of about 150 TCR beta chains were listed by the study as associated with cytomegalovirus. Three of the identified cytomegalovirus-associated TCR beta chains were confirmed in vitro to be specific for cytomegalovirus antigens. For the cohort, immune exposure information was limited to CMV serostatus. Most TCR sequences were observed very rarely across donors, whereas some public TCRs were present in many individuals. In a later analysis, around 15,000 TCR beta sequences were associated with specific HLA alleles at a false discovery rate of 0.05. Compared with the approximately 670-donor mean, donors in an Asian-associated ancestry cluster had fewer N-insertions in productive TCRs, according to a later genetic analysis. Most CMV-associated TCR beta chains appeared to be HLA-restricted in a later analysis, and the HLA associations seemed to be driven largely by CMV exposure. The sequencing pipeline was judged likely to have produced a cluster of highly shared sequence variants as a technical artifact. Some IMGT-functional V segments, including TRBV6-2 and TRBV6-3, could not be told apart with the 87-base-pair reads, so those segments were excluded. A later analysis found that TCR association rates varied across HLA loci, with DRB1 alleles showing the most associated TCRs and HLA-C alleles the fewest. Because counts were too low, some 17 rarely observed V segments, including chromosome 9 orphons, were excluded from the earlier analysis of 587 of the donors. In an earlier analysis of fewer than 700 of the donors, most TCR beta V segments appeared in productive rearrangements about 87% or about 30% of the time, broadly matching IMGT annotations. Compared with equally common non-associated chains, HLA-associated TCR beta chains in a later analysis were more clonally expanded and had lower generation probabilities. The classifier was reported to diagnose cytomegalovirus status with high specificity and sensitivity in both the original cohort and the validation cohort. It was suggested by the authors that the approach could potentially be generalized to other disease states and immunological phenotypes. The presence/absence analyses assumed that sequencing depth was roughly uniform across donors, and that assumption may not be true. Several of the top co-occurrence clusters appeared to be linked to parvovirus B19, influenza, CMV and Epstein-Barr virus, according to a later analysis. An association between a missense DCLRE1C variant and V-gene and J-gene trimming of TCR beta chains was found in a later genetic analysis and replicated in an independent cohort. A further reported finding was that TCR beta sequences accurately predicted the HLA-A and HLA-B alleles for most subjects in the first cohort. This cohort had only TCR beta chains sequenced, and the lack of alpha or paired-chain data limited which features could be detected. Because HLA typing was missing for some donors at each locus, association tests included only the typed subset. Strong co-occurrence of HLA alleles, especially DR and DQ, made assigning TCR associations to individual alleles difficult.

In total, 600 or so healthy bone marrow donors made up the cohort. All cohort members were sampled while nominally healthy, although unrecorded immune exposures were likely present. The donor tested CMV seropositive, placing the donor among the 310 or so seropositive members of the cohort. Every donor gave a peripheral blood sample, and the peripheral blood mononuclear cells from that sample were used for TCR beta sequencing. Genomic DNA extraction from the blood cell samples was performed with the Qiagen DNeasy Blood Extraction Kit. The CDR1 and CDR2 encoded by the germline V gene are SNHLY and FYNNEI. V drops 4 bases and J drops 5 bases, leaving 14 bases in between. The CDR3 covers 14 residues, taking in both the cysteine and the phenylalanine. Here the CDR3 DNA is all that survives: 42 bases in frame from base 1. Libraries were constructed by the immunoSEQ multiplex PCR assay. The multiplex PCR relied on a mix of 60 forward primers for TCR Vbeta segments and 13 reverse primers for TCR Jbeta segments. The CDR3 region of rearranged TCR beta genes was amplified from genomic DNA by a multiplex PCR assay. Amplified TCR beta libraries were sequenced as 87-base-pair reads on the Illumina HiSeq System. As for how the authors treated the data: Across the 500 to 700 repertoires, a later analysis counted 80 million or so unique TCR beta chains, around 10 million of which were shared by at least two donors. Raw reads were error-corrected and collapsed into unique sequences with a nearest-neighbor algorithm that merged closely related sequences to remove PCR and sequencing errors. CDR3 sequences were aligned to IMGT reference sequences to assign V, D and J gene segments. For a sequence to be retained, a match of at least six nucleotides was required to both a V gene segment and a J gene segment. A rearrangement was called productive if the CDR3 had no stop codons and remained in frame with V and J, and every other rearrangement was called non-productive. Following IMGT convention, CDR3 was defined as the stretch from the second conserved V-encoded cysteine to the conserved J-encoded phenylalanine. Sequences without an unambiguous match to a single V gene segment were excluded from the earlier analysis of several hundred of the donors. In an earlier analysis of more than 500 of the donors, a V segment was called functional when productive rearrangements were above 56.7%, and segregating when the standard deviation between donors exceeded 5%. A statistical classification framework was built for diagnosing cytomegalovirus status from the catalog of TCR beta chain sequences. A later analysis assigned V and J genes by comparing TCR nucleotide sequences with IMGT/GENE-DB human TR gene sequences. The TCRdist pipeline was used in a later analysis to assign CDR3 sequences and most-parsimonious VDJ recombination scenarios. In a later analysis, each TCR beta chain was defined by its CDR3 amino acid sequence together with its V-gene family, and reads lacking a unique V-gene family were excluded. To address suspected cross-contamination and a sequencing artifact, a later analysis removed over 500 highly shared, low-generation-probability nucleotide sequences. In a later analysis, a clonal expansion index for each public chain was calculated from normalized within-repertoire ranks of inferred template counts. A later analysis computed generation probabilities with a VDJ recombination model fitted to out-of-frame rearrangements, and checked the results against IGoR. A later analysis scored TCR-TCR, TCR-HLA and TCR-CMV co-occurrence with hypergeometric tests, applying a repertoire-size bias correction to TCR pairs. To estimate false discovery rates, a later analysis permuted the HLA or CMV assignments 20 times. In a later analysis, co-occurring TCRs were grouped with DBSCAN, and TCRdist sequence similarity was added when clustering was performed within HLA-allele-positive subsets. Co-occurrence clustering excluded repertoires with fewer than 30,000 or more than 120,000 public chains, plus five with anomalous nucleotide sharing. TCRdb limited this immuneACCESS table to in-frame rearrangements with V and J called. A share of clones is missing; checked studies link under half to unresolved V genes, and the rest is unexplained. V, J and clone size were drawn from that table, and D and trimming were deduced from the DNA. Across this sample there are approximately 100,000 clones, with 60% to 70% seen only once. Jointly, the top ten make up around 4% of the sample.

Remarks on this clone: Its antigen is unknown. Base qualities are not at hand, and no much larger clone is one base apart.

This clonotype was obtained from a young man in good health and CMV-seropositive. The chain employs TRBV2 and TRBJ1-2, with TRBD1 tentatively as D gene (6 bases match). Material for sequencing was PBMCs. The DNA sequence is TGTGCCAGCAGTGGACAGGTAGTTGGGTATGGCTACACCTTC. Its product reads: CASSGQVVGYGYTF.